This T cell receptor beta chain was recorded in a study of CD8 T cells in ankylosing spondylitis. Study-level results: Some motif variants had been reported before (in reactive arthritis synovial fluid and blood). There was a TCR beta motif, made of fewer than 10 highly homologous variants, that appeared characteristic of ankylosing spondylitis blood. Researchers report that disease-linked clones proved CD8+ and relatively rare in peripheral blood.

There are 12 residues in the CDR3. Trimming took 3 bases from V and 4 from J; bases not matched to a gene: 3. Germline lookup yields CDR1 DFQATT and CDR2 SNEGSKA (reference sequence). Only a few counts were recorded for this clonotype. Its antigen is currently unknown. Researchers built TCR beta libraries using quantitative 5'-RACE with molecular barcodes. One entry per CDR3 protein, called by TCRdb with MiXCR from the 5' RACE reads. This table has roughly 220,000 distinct CDR3 sequences, 15% to 20% appearing once. Sequencing was done on a sample of blood, either unsorted or a sorted T cell fraction (not recorded which). The chain is built from TRBV20-1 and TRBJ2-7; 7 positions match TRBD2. The receptor was isolated from a male donor with ankylosing spondylitis. The CDR3 protein is CSARGEGYEQYF. CDR3 nucleotide sequence: TGCAGTGCTAGGGGGGAGGGGTACGAGCAGTACTTC.